Listed here is a single T cell receptor (beta chain). This clone was observed a few times. The specificity of this receptor is unknown. Nothing much larger sits one base from this clone, and base qualities are not available. This sample was taken from a study of blood T cell repertoires in COVID-19 (TCRdb year 2020). Regarding the complete study: Samples covering the acute and convalescent phases of COVID-19 were provided by collaborators in the United States, Italy and Spain. The material from the prospective study consisted of cDNA or gDNA derived from T cells, B-cell-depleted T cells, or PBMCs. The dataset comprised deeply sampled blood TCRbeta repertoires from subjects exposed to, actively infected with, or recovered from COVID-19. A freely available public database, intended as a resource for researchers studying the immune response to SARS-CoV-2, is where the repertoires were released. The samples were drawn from two sources: the first 160 participants of the ongoing ImmuneRACE study, and over 950 subjects contributed by 6 global collaborators. Sample metadata almost always included a de-identified subject ID, COVID-19 status, age in years and sex. Where available, HLA class I and class II types were obtained from metadata supplied by the sample provider rather than from assay-based typing. On the study overall, not on this receptor specifically: How much clinical and demographic metadata was included differed by source and by participant, and the metadata was provided uncurated.

Each collaborating institution followed its own protocols to collect whole blood in K2EDTA tubes. Collaborator samples were shipped for TCRbeta analysis as frozen whole blood, isolated PBMCs, or DNA extracted from either sample type. TCRbeta CDR3 regions were amplified from genomic DNA using the immunoSEQ Assay, a bias-controlled multiplex PCR. The study's own analysis went as follows. Nucleated cell counts per sample were estimated from amplification of reference gene primers within the assay. Sequence reads were collapsed and filtered to measure the absolute abundance of every unique TCRbeta CDR3 rearrangement. Productive Simpson clonality was computed per sample as the square root of Simpson's diversity index over productive rearrangements. TCRdb took this table from immuneACCESS and kept in-frame rearrangements with V and J called. Such tables lack part of the clones; where checked against another copy, unresolved V genes explain under half of the gap, and the rest is unexplained. The V and J calls and the clone size are those of that table, but D and trimming were determined from the DNA. This sample is represented by about half a million clones; 70% to 90% of them were singletons. Roughly 3.1% of the sample goes to the ten largest clones.

V is trimmed back by 2 bases and J by 0 bases, and the junction contains 7 bases that no gene match accounts for. CDR1 and CDR2 are read off the germline V gene as KGHSH and LQKENI. The CDR3, from cysteine to phenylalanine, totals 17 residues. Only the CDR3 portion is preserved as DNA: 51 bases, with reading frame beginning at the first base. Input material: peripheral blood. Recombination joined TRBV18 with TRBJ1-1, and 9 bases in between align with TRBD1. This receptor was obtained from a human donor in a cohort sampled during active COVID-19. The DNA sequence is as follows: TGTGCCAGCTCACCAACCCCGGGACAGGGTATGAACACTGAAGCTTTCTTT. Translated, it gives CASSPTPGQGMNTEAFF.